Listed below are T cell receptor beta chains from one sample, sequenced in a study of human T cells and chemical hapten exposure. TCRdb re-called the RACE reads with MiXCR, one entry per CDR3 protein. The sample shows about 100,000 distinct CDR3 sequences, roughly 11% of them seen only once. The sample consisted of whole blood, taken in connection with sensitization to the hapten diphenylcyclopropenone (DPC). The receptors were sampled from a middle-aged woman with alopecia areata. Some clones in this sample may be carry-over from other donors' samples. Each CDR3 is given with its conserved first and last residue. D genes are given only for firm matches. The listing skips clone size in some rows; elsewhere it reads once, few, many or a size class.

- TRBJ2-4 - TRBV6-5 CASSSRDAKKGIQYF TGTGCCAGCAGTTCCCGGGACGCCAAGAAAGGCATTCAGTACTTC
- TRBJ1-1 - TRBV30 CAWRRGSGLNTGAFF TGTGCCTGGAGGAGGGGTTCAGGATTGAACACTGGAGCTTTCTTT
- TRBJ1-1 - TRBV12-3/TRBV12-4 CASREGMNTEAFF TGTGCCAGCAGGGAAGGAATGAACACTGAAGCTTTCTTT
few TRBJ1-6 - TRBV7-2 CASSRPGYNSPLHF TGTGCCAGCAGCCGCCCGGGCTATAATTCACCCCTCCACTTT
few TRBJ2-1 TRBD2 TRBV5-1 CASSLEGTSYTYNEQFF TGCGCCAGCAGCTTGGAGGGGACTAGCTACACCTACAATGAGCAGTTCTTC
few TRBJ2-2 - TRBV30 CAWSVIQGPSGELFF TGTGCCTGGAGTGTAATCCAGGGGCCGTCCGGGGAGCTGTTTTTT
many TRBJ1-5 TRBD1 TRBV28 CASSLMGEGANQPQHF TGTGCCAGCAGTTTAATGGGAGAGGGGGCCAATCAGCCCCAGCATTTT
many TRBJ2-3 - TRBV7-9 CASRDVTSTDTQYF TGTGCCAGCCGGGACGTAACTAGCACAGATACGCAGTATTTT
few TRBJ2-2 - TRBV29-1 CSAAPTGTGGELFF TGCAGCGCCGCCCCCACAGGCACGGGAGGGGAGCTGTTTTTT
many TRBJ2-1 TRBD2 TRBV6-2/TRBV6-3 CASRRSGGANEQFF TGTGCCAGCAGACGAAGCGGGGGGGCGAATGAGCAGTTCTTC
few TRBJ1-6 - TRBV6-6 CASSYSQQGNSPLHF TGTGCCAGCAGTTACTCGCAACAGGGAAATTCACCCCTCCACTTT
many TRBJ1-1 - TRBV9 CASSTQGGGDTEVFF TGTGCCAGCAGCACCCAAGGCGGCGGAGACACTGAAGTTTTCTTT
- TRBJ2-3 TRBD1 TRBV10-3 CAIRKTGAGTDTQYF TGTGCCATCAGGAAGACAGGGGCGGGCACAGATACGCAGTATTTT
few TRBJ2-7 TRBD2 TRBV4-2 CASSQAITSGTEQYF TGTGCCAGCAGCCAAGCCATAACTAGCGGGACAGAGCAGTACTTC
few TRBJ1-2 - TRBV12-3/TRBV12-4 CASRHSGAGYGYTF TGTGCCAGCAGACACTCAGGGGCGGGGTATGGCTACACCTTC
few TRBJ1-2 - TRBV24-1 CATSDVGRIYGYTF TGTGCCACCAGTGATGTCGGACGGATCTATGGCTACACCTTC
- TRBJ2-3 TRBD2 TRBV12-5 CASGLVRGAGADTQYF TGTGCTAGTGGTTTGGTACGCGGGGCGGGAGCAGATACGCAGTATTTT
- TRBJ2-2 - TRBV3-1 CASSPGTSETGELFF TGTGCCAGCAGCCCAGGGACATCAGAGACCGGGGAGCTGTTTTTT
- TRBJ1-1 - TRBV5-4 CASSLDWGAEAFF TGTGCCAGCAGCTTGGATTGGGGGGCTGAAGCTTTCTTT
few TRBJ1-1 - TRBV6-2/TRBV6-3 CAATENTEAFF TGTGCCGCGACCGAGAACACTGAAGCTTTCTTT
few TRBJ2-7 - TRBV29-1 CSVSGTRTYEQYF TGCAGCGTCTCCGGGACGCGGACCTACGAGCAGTACTTC
many TRBJ2-1 - TRBV29-1 CSVGLNEQFF TGCAGCGTGGGTCTGAATGAGCAGTTCTTC
- TRBJ2-7 TRBD1 TRBV6-2/TRBV6-3 CARSDRVHEQYF TGTGCCAGAAGCGACAGGGTACACGAGCAGTACTTC
few TRBJ1-2 - TRBV9 CASSVEGDGYTF TGTGCCAGCAGCGTAGAAGGAGATGGCTACACCTTC
many TRBJ1-6 - TRBV9 CASSAKAGDNSPLHF TGTGCCAGCAGCGCAAAGGCAGGAGATAATTCACCCCTCCACTTT
- TRBJ2-1 TRBD2 TRBV7-9 CASSLVSGRVNEQFF TGTGCCAGCAGCTTAGTTAGCGGGAGGGTGAATGAGCAGTTCTTC
many TRBJ2-2 - TRBV29-1 CSVDPGNTGELFF TGCAGCGTTGACCCAGGGAACACCGGGGAGCTGTTTTTT
many TRBJ2-7 TRBD2 TRBV5-1 CASSSRRASGRPGSSYEQYF TGCGCCAGCAGCTCCCGGCGGGCTAGCGGGAGACCCGGGAGCTCCTACGAGCAGTACTTC
many TRBJ1-1 TRBD1 TRBV4-2 CASSPQGGTEAFF TGTGCCAGCAGCCCCCAGGGGGGCACTGAAGCTTTCTTT
few TRBJ1-1 - TRBV4-2 CASSQQGSDEAFF TGTGCCAGCAGCCAACAGGGTTCCGACGAAGCTTTCTTT